The source of this TCR beta chain is a study of shared clonotypes between healthy human individuals. To note about this clone: Antigen specificity is unknown.

General study points: Some clonotypes were shared by all four sorted-subset donors, while others were not shared. The non-shared ones had lower generation probabilities than the shared ones.

Method: immunoSEQ multiplex PCR; TCRdb's copy keeps in-frame clones and lacks some. This table holds about 2.4 million clones, 93% found once. The sample taken for sequencing was naive CD4+ T cells from PBMCs. Subset reported: CD45RA+ positively selected. This receptor was obtained from a man younger than 35 in good health. Some clones in this sample may be carry-over from other donors' samples.

CDR3 bases: TGTGCCATCAGTCCAGGCGGGACCCCAGCGATCGATGAGCAGTTCTTC. Amino acids: CAISPGGTPAIDEQFF. The gene calls are TRBV10-3 and TRBJ2-1, with D possibly being TRBD2 (6 bases). This CDR3 is 16 amino acids long. From germline, CDR1 is ENHRY and CDR2 SYGVKD. V was trimmed by 5 bases and J by 8 bases, leaving 22 bases between them.